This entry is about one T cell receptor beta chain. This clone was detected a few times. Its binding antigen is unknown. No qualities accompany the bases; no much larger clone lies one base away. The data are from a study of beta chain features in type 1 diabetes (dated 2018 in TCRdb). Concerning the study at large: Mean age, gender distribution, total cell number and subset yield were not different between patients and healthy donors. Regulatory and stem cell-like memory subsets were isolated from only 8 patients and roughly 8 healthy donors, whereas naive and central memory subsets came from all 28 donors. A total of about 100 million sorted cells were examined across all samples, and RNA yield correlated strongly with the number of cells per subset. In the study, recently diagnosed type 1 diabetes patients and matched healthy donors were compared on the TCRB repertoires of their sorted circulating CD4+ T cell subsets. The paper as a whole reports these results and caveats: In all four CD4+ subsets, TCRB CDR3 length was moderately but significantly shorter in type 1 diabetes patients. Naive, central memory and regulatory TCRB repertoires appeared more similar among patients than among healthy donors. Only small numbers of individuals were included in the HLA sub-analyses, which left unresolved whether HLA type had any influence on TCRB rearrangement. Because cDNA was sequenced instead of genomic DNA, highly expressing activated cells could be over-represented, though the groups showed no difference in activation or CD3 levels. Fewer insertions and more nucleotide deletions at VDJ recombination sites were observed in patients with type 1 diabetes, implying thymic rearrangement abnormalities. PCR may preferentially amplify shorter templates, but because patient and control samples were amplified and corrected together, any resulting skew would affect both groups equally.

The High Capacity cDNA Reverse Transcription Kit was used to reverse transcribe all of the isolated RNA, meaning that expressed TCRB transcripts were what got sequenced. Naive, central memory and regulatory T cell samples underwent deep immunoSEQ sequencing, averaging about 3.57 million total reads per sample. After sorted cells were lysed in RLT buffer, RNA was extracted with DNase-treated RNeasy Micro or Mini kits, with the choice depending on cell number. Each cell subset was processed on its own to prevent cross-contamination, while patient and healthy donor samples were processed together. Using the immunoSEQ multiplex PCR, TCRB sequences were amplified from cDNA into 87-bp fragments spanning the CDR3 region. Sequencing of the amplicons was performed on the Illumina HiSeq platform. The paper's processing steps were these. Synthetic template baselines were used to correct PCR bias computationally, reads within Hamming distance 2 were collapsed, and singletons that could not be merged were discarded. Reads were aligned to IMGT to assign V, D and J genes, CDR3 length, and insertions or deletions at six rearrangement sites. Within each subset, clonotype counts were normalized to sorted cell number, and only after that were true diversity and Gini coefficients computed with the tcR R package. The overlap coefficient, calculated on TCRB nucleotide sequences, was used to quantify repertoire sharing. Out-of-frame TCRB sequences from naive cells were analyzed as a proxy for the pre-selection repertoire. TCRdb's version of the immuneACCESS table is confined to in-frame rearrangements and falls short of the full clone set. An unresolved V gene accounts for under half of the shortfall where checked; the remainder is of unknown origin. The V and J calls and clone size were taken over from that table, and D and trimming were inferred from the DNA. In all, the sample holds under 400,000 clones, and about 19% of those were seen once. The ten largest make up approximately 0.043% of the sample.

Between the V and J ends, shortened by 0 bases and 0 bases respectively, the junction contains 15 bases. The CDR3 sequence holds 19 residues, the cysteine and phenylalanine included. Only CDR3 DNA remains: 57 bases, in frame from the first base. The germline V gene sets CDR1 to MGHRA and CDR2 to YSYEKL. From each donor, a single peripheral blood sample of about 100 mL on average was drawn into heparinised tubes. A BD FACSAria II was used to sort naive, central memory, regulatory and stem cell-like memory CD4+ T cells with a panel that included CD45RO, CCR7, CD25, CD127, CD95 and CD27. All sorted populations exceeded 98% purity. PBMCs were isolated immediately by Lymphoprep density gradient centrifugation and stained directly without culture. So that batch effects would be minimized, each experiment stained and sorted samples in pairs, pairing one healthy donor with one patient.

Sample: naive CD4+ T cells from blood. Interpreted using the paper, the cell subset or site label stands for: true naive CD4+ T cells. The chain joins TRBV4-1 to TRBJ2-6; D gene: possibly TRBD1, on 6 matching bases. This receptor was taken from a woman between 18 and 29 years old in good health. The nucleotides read TGCGCCAGCAGCCAAGAAAGGGGGACCGCTCCCTCTGGGGCCAACGTCCTGACTTTC. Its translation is CASSQERGTAPSGANVLTF.